The 32 T cell receptor beta chains given below trace back to one sample, sequenced in a study of blood T cell repertoires in COVID-19 (dated by TCRdb to 2020 to 2021). Library preparation employed the immunoSEQ multiplex PCR assay. The immuneACCESS repertoire file appears here via TCRdb, limited to in-frame rearrangements. These files lack a portion of the clones; in checked studies, under half of the deficit traces to unresolved V genes, and the cause of the others is not known. The sample contains over 400,000 clones, about 89% of them found a single time. The top ten constitute about 8.2% of the sample. Sequencing was carried out using peripheral blood. Every receptor here comes from a woman aged 50 to 65 with COVID-19, enrolled during active disease.

This chain uses TRBV4-2 with TRBJ2-3; 9 bases are shared with TRBD2. In germline, CDR1 is LGHNA, CDR2 YNFKEQ. V lost 6 bases to trimming and J lost 5 bases; unmatched junction nucleotides: 9. The length of the CDR3 is 15 residues. The CDR3 sequence is CASSRRAGGEDTQYF. DNA of the CDR3: TGTGCCAGCAGTCGTCGGGCGGGGGGGGAAGATACGCAGTATTTT.

The chain is built from TRBV12-5 and TRBJ2-1, with TRBD2 matching 11 bases. The CDR3 is 16 residues long. V was pared by 5 bases and J by 9 bases, with 12 bases of the junction left unmatched. The germline V gene has CDR1 LGHNT and CDR2 FRNRAP. The DNA for the CDR3 is TGTGCTAGTGGTCCCCTAATTAGCGGGGGGGCAGGTGAGCAGTTCTTC. Protein: CASGPLISGGAGEQFF. The full variable domain, rest sourced from reference TRBV12-5 and TRBJ2-1, is DARVTQTPRHKVTEMGQEVTMRCQPILGHNTVFWYRQTMMQGLELLAYFRNRAPLDDSGMPKDRFSAEMPDATLATLKIQPSEPRDSAVYFCASGPLISGGAGEQFFGPGTRLTVL.

The chain couples TRBV9 to TRBJ1-2; 11 bases map to TRBD1. The V gene end was trimmed by 0 bases and the J gene end by 0 bases; junction bases not matched to a gene: 4. This CDR3 region has 17 residues. Germline CDR1 and CDR2: SGDLS and YYNGEE. CDR3 nucleotides: TGTGCCAGCAGCGTAGTAGGACAGGGGGCGACTAACTATGGCTACACCTTC. Residues: CASSVVGQGATNYGYTF.

The chain joins TRBV10-3 to TRBJ2-5; 8 nucleotides agree with TRBD2. The germline V gene has CDR1 ENHRY and CDR2 SYGVKD. V shed 8 bases and J 2 bases; nucleotides not matched to a gene: 13. The CDR3 consists of 16 residues. CDR3 DNA: TGTGCCATCGGAATAGAGAGCGGGGGTTATCAAGAGACCCAGTACTTC. This sequence encodes CAIGIESGGYQETQYF.

The gene calls are TRBV28 and TRBJ1-4; 7 bases line up with TRBD1. The CDR3 contains 15 residues. The germline CDR1 and CDR2 sequences are MDHEN and SYDVKM. Trimming took 6 bases from V and 2 from J; bases not matched to a gene: 6. The CDR3 here is CASRTLQGTNEKLFF. As DNA, the CDR3 is TGTGCCAGCAGGACCCTACAGGGGACTAATGAAAAACTGTTTTTT.

This chain joins TRBV12-3 or TRBV12-4 and TRBJ1-4; D gene unclear. Trimming shortened V by 7 bases and J by 9 bases, and 15 bases separated the two germline ends. The CDR3 has 13 residues. In DNA form, the CDR3 reads TGTGCCAGCACTTTGAGAGGGTACAAAAAACTGTTTTTT. Translated: CASTLRGYKKLFF.

The J gene is TRBJ2-5, the V gene TRBV5-5; the D gene is possibly TRBD2 (6 bases). CDR3 size: 15 residues. Germline V lookup: CDR1 SGHKS, CDR2 YYEKEE (reference sequence). V was clipped by 4 bases and J by 4 bases, with 17 bases between them. CDR3 in amino acids: CASSLVAADRETQYF. DNA of the CDR3: TGTGCCAGCAGCCTAGTAGCGGCGGACCGAGAGACCCAGTACTTC.

This chain links TRBV7-8 with TRBJ2-1; unclear D gene. This CDR3 region has 14 residues. V dropped 6 bases and J dropped 0 bases, with 9 bases sitting between them. Germline assignment: CDR1 SGHVS and CDR2 FQNEAQ. CDR3 DNA: TGTGCCAGCAGGGCGGATACCTCCTACAATGAGCAGTTCTTC. It is translated as CASRADTSYNEQFF.

This chain joins TRBV6-6 and TRBJ2-7; maybe TRBD1 (6 bases). The V gene lost 2 bases and the J gene lost 1 base, with 12 bases spanning the gap. CDR3 length: 15 amino acids. In germline, CDR1 is MNHNY, CDR2 SVGAGI (reference sequence). Here the CDR3 reads CASSYLGTFSYEQYF. CDR3 nucleotide sequence: TGTGCCAGCAGTTACCTAGGGACATTTTCCTACGAGCAGTACTTC.

This clone was recorded only once. Written as DNA, the CDR3 is TGTGCCAGCAGCCAAGATCAGGGCAGGGGAACCGAGCAGTTCTTC. This translates into CASSQDQGRGTEQFF. The chain employs TRBV3-1 (or the pseudogene TRBV3-2) and TRBJ2-1; D perhaps matches TRBD1 (6 bases). CDR1 is LGHDT and CDR2 is YNNKEL in the germline V gene (reference sequence). The CDR3 consists of 15 residues. The V and J ends lost 0 bases and 10 bases respectively, with 16 bases between them.

This chain connects TRBV5-4 to TRBJ1-2, with 12 bases identical to TRBD1. The CDR3 has 16 amino acids. The ends lost 4 bases at V and 7 bases at J; junction bases unmatched: 11. Germline CDR1 reads SGHNT; CDR2 reads YYREEE (reference sequence). The CDR3 sequence: CASSHTGRDRGLGYTF. CDR3 bases: TGTGCCAGCAGCCACACAGGCCGGGACAGGGGGCTTGGCTACACCTTC. Using reference TRBV5-4 and TRBJ1-2 for the parts outside the CDR3, the full variable domain is ETGVTQSPTHLIKTRGQQVTLRCSSQSGHNTVSWYQQALGQGPQFIFQYYREEENGRGNFPPRFSGLQFPNYSSELNVNALELDDSALYLCASSHTGRDRGLGYTFGSGTRLTVV.

The chain couples TRBV25-1 to TRBJ1-5, with 7 bases lining up with TRBD1. V dropped 4 bases and J dropped 4; count of bases not matched to a gene: 4. This CDR3 contains 14 residues. Germline V CDR1 and CDR2: MGHDK, SYGVNS. CDR3 sequence: CASSAQGRNQPQHF. In nucleotides, the CDR3 is TGTGCCAGCAGTGCACAGGGGCGGAATCAGCCCCAGCATTTT.

Details on this clone: The sample carries other DNA sequences with the same CDR3. This chain connects TRBV11-2 to TRBJ2-7; 10 bases are a match to TRBD1. Germline V lookup: CDR1 SGHAT, CDR2 FQNNGV. CDR3 length: 14 amino acids. After removal of 5 bases from V and 3 bases from J, the junction contained 4 bases not matched to a gene. The CDR3 here is CASSLGTGVYEQYF. The DNA for the CDR3 is TGTGCCAGCAGCCTGGGGACAGGGGTCTACGAGCAGTACTTC.

The V call is TRBV6-5, the J call TRBJ1-5; D may be TRBD1 (6 bases). In germline, CDR1 is MNHEY, CDR2 SVGAGI. The V and J ends lost 2 bases and 0 bases respectively, with 11 bases between them. The CDR3 runs 16 residues. The CDR3 is CASSYGGADSNQPQHF. CDR3 in DNA: TGTGCCAGCAGTTACGGGGGGGCCGATAGCAATCAGCCCCAGCATTTT.

This chain links TRBV19 with TRBJ2-3; 9 nucleotides align to TRBD2. The CDR3 loop spans 18 amino acids. Per the germline V gene, CDR1 is LNHDA and CDR2 is SQIVND (reference sequence). V was clipped by 5 bases and J by 3 bases; unmatched bases: 15. As DNA, the CDR3 is TGTGCCAGTAGTGTTTTCCATAGCGGGGGTGGTTCGACAGATACGCAGTATTTT. As protein: CASSVFHSGGGSTDTQYF.

The V call is TRBV30, the J call TRBJ1-4, with a weak D call TRBD1 (6 bases). The germline CDR1 and CDR2 sequences are GTSNPN and SVGIG (reference sequence). This CDR3 comprises 13 residues. The V end lost 3 bases, the J end lost 4 bases, and 9 bases lay between the germline ends. In DNA form, the CDR3 reads TGTGCCTGGAGCGGACAGCTTAATGAAAAACTGTTTTTT. This codes for CAWSGQLNEKLFF.

The chain carries TRBV5-1 and TRBJ2-3; D perhaps matches TRBD1 (6 bases). Germline V lookup: CDR1 SGHRS, CDR2 YFSETQ. This CDR3 is 13 amino acids long. Deletions cut 9 bases from V and 0 bases from J, with 11 bases between. The CDR3 spells CATNRDSTDTQYF. CDR3 sequence (DNA): TGCGCCACAAACAGGGATAGCACAGATACGCAGTATTTT.

The V call is TRBV2, the J call TRBJ1-2; D not resolved. Trimming left V 6 bases short and J 6 bases short, with 14 bases between. CDR1 and CDR2 from the germline V gene are SNHLY and FYNNEI. CDR3 length equals 13 residues. The CDR3 sequence is CASSLLAGDGYTF. In nucleotides, the CDR3 is TGTGCCAGCAGCCTCCTCGCCGGGGATGGCTACACCTTC.

The V and J genes are TRBV11-2 and TRBJ1-1; D call uncertain. V lost 3 bases and J lost 1, with 15 bases in between. This CDR3 spans 16 amino acids. Germline CDR1 SGHAT, CDR2 FQNNGV. In DNA, the CDR3 is TGTGCCAGCAGCTTTGAGTCGAGGCAAGGGAACACTGAAGCTTTCTTT. Protein sequence: CASSFESRQGNTEAFF.

The chain employs TRBV30 and TRBJ2-1; D not resolved. V was clipped by 2 bases and J by 0 bases, with 8 bases between them. This CDR3 contains 14 residues. Germline V gives CDR1 GTSNPN, CDR2 SVGIG (reference sequence). CDR3 in amino acids: CAWSRSVSYNEQFF. Written as DNA, the CDR3 is TGTGCCTGGAGTAGGAGCGTCTCCTACAATGAGCAGTTCTTC.

The chain recombines TRBV2 with TRBJ1-6; D not certain. This CDR3 has 16 residues. Germline loops: CDR1 SNHLY, CDR2 FYNNEI. V lost 6 bases and J 8 bases, leaving 20 bases between the germline ends. CDR3 amino acids: CASSPGSRYQYSPLHF. The DNA of the CDR3 is TGTGCCAGCAGCCCGGGGTCAAGATACCAGTATTCACCCCTCCACTTT.

This clone has only one observation. In nucleotides, the CDR3 is TGTGCCAGCAGCCTAAGGACAAAGGGGAATGAGCAGTTCTTC. It codes for CASSLRTKGNEQFF. This chain links TRBV9 with TRBJ2-1; D possibly corresponds to TRBD1 (5 bases). The germline V gene has CDR1 SGDLS and CDR2 YYNGEE. CDR3 length: 14 residues. V was pared by 4 bases and J by 7 bases, with 15 bases between.

The rearrangement links TRBV5-1 to TRBJ2-7, with 9 bases matching TRBD1. The ends lost 2 bases at V and 3 bases at J; junction bases unmatched: 6. The CDR3 runs to 15 residues. The V gene's germline CDR1 is SGHRS and CDR2 YFSETQ. The CDR3 nucleotides read TGCGCCAGCAGCTTTCCTGGACAGGGGAACTACGAGCAGTACTTC. Encoded protein: CASSFPGQGNYEQYF.

J is TRBJ1-4 and V is TRBV4-1; 8 bases align to TRBD1. The CDR3 is 16 residues long. Trimming took 3 bases from V and 7 from J; bases not matched to a gene: 10. Germline V gene data show CDR1 as MGHRA and CDR2 as YSYEKL. The CDR3 protein is CASSQDLRQGSEKLFF. CDR3 bases: TGCGCCAGCAGCCAGGACCTTCGACAGGGGAGTGAAAAACTGTTTTTT.

V and J are TRBV4-2 and TRBJ1-1; D is unclear. The CDR3 spans 16 residues. Trimming took 1 base from V and 0 from J, leaving 12 bases between them. Germline CDR1 and CDR2: LGHNA and YNFKEQ. DNA of the CDR3: TGTGCCAGCAGCCAAGCACAGAACTCCATGAACACTGAAGCTTTCTTT. It translates to CASSQAQNSMNTEAFF.

This chain joins TRBV27 and TRBJ1-4, with D possibly being TRBD1 (6 bases). V lost 6 bases to trimming and J lost 8 bases, with 16 bases between them. Per the germline V gene, CDR1 is MNHEY and CDR2 is SMNVEV (reference sequence). This CDR3 has 14 residues. Here the CDR3 DNA reads TGTGCCAGCAGACTTACAGGGTCAGGAGAAAAACTGTTTTTT. Translated: CASRLTGSGEKLFF.

The V gene is TRBV3-1 (or the pseudogene TRBV3-2), the J gene TRBJ1-2; the D gene is possibly TRBD1 (6 bases). V shed 1 base and J shed 5 bases, with 11 bases lying between them. CDR3 length equals 14 residues. The germline gives CDR1 LGHDT, CDR2 YNNKEL (reference sequence). CDR3 nucleotide sequence: TGTGCCAGCAGCCAAGGGGAGCAGGGGTATGGCTACACCTTC. This sequence encodes CASSQGEQGYGYTF.

The chain joins TRBV5-1 to TRBJ2-7; D is unresolved. CDR3 length: 15 amino acids. Looked up from germline, CDR1 is SGHRS and CDR2 is YFSETQ. Trimming stripped 0 bases from V and 0 bases from J, with 10 bases between. The CDR3: CASSLASDGSYEQYF. The CDR3 coding sequence is TGCGCCAGCAGCTTGGCAAGCGACGGCTCCTACGAGCAGTACTTC.

This clone has just a few counts. This chain connects TRBV5-1 to TRBJ1-2; TRBD1 aligns across 8 bases. The CDR3 has 15 residues. The V segment lost 0 bases and the J segment 4 bases; nucleotides outside the gene matches: 5. CDR1 SGHRS and CDR2 YFSETQ come from the germline V gene. This CDR3 reads CASSLEAGGSYGYTF. CDR3 in DNA: TGCGCCAGCAGCTTGGAGGCAGGGGGCAGCTATGGCTACACCTTC.

The chain carries TRBV5-1 and TRBJ2-1; TRBD2 agrees at 8 bases. The CDR3 is made up of 15 amino acids. V shed 2 bases and J 7 bases; nucleotides not matched to a gene: 8. CDR1 and CDR2 from the germline V gene are SGHRS and YFSETQ. The CDR3, as DNA: TGCGCCAGCAGCTTAGGGCAGGGACTAGGAAATGAGCAGTTCTTC. Translating gives CASSLGQGLGNEQFF.

The genes are TRBV27 and TRBJ1-4; D gene uncertain. V was cut by 5 bases and J by 0 bases, with 13 bases left in between. This CDR3 has 16 amino acids. Germline V CDR1 and CDR2: MNHEY, SMNVEV (reference sequence). CDR3 sequence: CASSPLDTATNEKLFF. CDR3 bases: TGTGCCAGCAGTCCATTAGACACCGCAACTAATGAAAAACTGTTTTTT.

This clone was counted only a few times. This chain connects TRBV19 to TRBJ1-5; TRBD1 might be the D (6 bases). CDR3 length: 15 residues. V was trimmed by 6 bases and J by 2 bases, leaving 14 bases between them. Germline V gene sequence: CDR1 LNHDA, CDR2 SQIVND (reference sequence). CDR3 nucleotides: TGTGCCAGTAGGGACGCAGGGGAAGGCAATCAGCCCCAGCATTTT. This gives the protein CASRDAGEGNQPQHF. Supplemented by reference TRBV19 and TRBJ1-5, the full variable domain reads DGGITQSPKYLFRKEGQNVTLSCEQNLNHDAMYWYRQDPGQGLRLIYYSQIVNDFQKGDIAEGYSVSREKKESFPLTVTSAQKNPTAFYLCASRDAGEGNQPQHFGDGTRLSIL.